What follows are 7 T cell receptor beta chains derived from one specimen sequenced in a study. TCRdb processed the 5' RACE reads anew with MiXCR; each CDR3 protein has one entry. The sample yields 60,000 to 65,000 distinct CDR3 sequences, roughly 30% seen once. Sequencing was performed on tumor-infiltrating naive CD4+ T cells sorted from the breast tumor. Stated subset: naive CD4+ T cells, CD4+CD45RA+CD25-. The receptors come from a female donor with breast cancer.

The genes are TRBV5-6 and TRBJ1-5; no clear D gene. The germline CDR1 and CDR2 sequences are SGHDT and YYEEEE. The V and J ends lost 1 base and 3 bases respectively, with 8 bases between them. CDR3 length: 14 amino acids. The CDR3 region is CASSLLSANQPQHF. CDR3 nucleotide sequence: TGTGCCAGCAGCTTGTTGTCAGCCAATCAGCCCCAGCATTTT.

This clonotype was detected many times. The chain has TRBV28 and TRBJ2-1; the match to TRBD2 covers 8 bases. With 2 bases clipped from V and 4 bases from J, the junction kept 1 base outside the gene matches. In germline, CDR1 is MDHEN, CDR2 SYDVKM. CDR3 size: 14 residues. CDR3 region: CASSLAGGYNEQFF. The CDR3 DNA follows: TGTGCCAGCAGTTTAGCGGGGGGATACAATGAGCAGTTCTTC.

The chain has TRBV24-1 and TRBJ2-5, with D unclear. The germline V gene encodes CDR1 KGHDR and CDR2 SFDVKD. The germline V and J ends were trimmed by 6 bases and 5 bases, with 6 bases remaining between them. The CDR3 is 11 residues long. The CDR3 loop is CATSQSETQYF. The CDR3 coding sequence is TGTGCCACCAGTCAGTCGGAGACCCAGTACTTC.

V is TRBV4-2 and J is TRBJ2-1, with 9 bases identical to TRBD2. V trimming: 0 bases; J trimming: 3 bases; junction bases outside the gene matches: 6. The CDR3 spans 17 residues. Germline lookup yields CDR1 LGHNA and CDR2 YNFKEQ. The DNA for the CDR3 is TGTGCCAGCAGCCAAGAAGTTGGCGGGGGGGTCTACAATGAGCAGTTCTTC. Residues: CASSQEVGGGVYNEQFF.

V is TRBV10-3 and J is TRBJ1-2; D gene unclear. The CDR3 length is 12 residues. Germline assignment: CDR1 ENHRY and CDR2 SYGVKD. Trimming took 0 bases from V and 2 from J, leaving 1 base between them. The CDR3 DNA follows: TGTGCCATCAGTGAGTCAAACTATGGCTACACCTTC. Translated: CAISESNYGYTF.

This clonotype occurred many times. The chain is built from TRBV6-4 and TRBJ2-1; 11 bases are shared with TRBD2. V lost 3 bases to trimming and J lost 6 bases; unmatched junction nucleotides: 4. Germline values: CDR1 MRHNA, CDR2 SNTAGT. CDR3 size: 15 residues. The CDR3 is CASSEALAGVNEQFF. For the CDR3, the DNA is TGTGCCAGCAGTGAGGCACTAGCGGGAGTCAATGAGCAGTTCTTC.

The genes are TRBV2 and TRBJ2-5; D possibly uses TRBD1 or TRBD2 (5 bases each). This CDR3 region has 13 residues. Germline-derived CDR1 and CDR2 are SNHLY and FYNNEI. V lost 8 bases to trimming and J lost 5 bases, with 15 bases between them. The CDR3 DNA is TGTGCCAGCGGCAACGAGGGGCAGGAGACCCAGTACTTC. It is translated as CASGNEGQETQYF.